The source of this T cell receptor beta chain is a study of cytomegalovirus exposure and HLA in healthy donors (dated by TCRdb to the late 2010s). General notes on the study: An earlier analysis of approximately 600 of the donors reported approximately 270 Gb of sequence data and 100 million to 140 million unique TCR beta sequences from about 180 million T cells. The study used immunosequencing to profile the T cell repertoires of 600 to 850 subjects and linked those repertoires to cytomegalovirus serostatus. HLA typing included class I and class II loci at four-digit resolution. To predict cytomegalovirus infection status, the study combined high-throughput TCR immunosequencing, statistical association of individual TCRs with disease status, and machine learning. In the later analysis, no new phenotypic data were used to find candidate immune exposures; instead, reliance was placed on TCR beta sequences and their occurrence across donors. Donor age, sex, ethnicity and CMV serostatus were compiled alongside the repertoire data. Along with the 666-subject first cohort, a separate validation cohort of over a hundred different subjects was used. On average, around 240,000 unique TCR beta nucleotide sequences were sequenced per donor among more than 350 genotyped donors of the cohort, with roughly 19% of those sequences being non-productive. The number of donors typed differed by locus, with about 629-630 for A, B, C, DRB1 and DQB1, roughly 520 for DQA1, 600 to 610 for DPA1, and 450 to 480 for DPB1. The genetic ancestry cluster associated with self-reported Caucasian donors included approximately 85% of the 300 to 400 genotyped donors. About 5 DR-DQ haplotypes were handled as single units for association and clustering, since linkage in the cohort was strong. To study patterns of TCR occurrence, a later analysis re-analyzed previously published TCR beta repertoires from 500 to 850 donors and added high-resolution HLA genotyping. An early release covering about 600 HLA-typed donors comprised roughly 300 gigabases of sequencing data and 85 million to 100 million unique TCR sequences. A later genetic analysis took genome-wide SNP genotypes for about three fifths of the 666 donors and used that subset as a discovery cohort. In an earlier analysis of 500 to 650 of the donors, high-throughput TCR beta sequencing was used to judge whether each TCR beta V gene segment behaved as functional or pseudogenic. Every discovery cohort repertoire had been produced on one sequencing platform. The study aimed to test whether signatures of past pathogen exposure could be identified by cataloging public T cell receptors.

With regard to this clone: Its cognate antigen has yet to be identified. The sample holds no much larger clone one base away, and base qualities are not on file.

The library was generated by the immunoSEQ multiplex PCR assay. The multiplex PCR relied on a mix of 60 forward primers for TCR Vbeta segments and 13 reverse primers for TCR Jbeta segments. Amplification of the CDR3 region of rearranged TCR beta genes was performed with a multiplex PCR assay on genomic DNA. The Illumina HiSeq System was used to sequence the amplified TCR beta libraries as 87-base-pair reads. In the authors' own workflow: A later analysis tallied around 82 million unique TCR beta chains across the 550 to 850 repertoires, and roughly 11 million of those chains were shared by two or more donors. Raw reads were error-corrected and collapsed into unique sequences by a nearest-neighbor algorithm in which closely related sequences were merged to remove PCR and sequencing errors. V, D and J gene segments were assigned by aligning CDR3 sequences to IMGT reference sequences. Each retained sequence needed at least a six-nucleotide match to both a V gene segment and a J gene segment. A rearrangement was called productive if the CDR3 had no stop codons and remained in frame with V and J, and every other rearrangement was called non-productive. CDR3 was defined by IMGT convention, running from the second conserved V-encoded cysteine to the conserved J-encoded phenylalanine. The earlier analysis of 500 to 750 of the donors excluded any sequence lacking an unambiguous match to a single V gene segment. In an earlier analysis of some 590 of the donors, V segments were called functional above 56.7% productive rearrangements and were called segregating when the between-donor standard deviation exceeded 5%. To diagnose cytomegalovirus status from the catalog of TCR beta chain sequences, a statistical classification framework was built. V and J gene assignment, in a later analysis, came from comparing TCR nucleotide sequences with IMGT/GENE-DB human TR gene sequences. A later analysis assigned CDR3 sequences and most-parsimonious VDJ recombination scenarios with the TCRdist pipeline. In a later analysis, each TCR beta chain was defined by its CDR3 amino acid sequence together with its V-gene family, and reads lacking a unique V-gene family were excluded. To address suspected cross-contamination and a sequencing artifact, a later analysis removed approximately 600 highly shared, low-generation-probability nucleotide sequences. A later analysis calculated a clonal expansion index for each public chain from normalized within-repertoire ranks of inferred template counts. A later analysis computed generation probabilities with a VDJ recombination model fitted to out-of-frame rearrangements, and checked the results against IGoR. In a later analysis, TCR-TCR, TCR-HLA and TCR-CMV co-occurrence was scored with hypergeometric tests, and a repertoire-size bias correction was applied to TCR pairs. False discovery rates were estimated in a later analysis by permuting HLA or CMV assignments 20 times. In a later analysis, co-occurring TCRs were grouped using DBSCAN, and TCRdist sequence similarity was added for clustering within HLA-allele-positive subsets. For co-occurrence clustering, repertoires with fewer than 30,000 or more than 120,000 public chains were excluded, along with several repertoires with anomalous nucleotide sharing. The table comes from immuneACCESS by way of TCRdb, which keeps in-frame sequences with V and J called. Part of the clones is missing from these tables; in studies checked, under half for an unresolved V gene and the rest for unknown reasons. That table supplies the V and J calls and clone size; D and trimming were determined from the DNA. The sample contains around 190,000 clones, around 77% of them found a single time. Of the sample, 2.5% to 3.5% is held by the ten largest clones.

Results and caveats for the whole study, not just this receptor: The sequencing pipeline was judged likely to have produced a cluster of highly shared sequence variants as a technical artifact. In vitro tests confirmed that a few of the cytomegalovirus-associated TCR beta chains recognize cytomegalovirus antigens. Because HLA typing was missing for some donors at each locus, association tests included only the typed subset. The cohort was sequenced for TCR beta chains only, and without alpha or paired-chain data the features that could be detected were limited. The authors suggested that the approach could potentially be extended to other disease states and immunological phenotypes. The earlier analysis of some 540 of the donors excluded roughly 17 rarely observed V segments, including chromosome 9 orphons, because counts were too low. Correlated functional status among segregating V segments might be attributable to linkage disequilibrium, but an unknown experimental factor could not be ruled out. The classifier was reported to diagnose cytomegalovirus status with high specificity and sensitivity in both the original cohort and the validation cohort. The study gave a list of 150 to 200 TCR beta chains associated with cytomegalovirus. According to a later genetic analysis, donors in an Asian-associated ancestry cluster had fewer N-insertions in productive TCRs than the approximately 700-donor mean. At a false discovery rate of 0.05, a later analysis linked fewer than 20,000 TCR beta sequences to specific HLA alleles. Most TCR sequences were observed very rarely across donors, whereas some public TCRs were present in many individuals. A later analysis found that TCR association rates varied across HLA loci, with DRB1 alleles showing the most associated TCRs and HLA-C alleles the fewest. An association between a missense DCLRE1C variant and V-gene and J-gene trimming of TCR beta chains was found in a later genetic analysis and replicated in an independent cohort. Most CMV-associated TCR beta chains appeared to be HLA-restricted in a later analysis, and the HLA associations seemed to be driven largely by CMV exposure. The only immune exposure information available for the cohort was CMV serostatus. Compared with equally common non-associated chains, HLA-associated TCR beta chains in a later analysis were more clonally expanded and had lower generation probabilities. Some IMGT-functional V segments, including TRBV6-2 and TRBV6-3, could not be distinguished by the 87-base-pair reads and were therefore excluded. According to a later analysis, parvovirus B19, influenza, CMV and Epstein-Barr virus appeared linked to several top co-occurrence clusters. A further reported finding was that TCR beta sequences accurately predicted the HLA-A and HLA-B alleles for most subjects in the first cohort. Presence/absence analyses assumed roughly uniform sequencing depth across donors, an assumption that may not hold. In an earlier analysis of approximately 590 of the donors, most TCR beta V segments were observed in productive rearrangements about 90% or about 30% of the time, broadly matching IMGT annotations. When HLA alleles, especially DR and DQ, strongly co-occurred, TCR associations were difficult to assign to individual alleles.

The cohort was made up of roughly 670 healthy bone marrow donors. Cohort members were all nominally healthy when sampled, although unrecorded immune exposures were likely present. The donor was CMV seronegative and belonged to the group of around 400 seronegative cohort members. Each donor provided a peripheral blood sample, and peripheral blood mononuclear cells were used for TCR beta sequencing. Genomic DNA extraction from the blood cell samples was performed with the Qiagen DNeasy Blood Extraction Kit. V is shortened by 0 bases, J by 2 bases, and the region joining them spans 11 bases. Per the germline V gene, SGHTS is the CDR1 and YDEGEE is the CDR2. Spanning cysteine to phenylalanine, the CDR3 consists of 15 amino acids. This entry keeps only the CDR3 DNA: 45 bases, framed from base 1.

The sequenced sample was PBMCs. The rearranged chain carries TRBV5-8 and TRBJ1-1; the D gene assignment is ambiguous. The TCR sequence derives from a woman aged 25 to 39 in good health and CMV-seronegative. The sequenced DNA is TGTGCCAGCAGCTTGGATGCGCGGGGTAACACTGAAGCTTTCTTT. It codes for CASSLDARGNTEAFF.